Considering frequency, the clone carrying this T cell receptor (beta chain) is medium-sized (0.01 to 0.1%). Antigen specificity is unknown. This entry comes from a study of CXCR3-negative and CXCR3-positive naive CD8 T cells. Findings and caveats of the study: CXCR3-positive naive cells had more hydrophobic TRB CDR3s than CXCR3-negative naive cells.

Preparation of TRB cDNA libraries relied on 5' RACE carrying UMI labels. TCRdb reprocessed the 5' RACE reads and stores each CDR3 protein as one record, lacking DNA. Its table records under 6,000 distinct CDR3 sequences. All CD8+ T cell subsets were sorted in triplicate at around 330,000 cells each. The authors gated naive CD8+ T cells as CD45RO-CCR7+CD27+CD95-. The sequence came from a human donor in good health. Some clones in this sample may be carry-over from other donors' samples. The sample consisted of naive CXCR3+ CD8+ T cells from blood. Subset defined: CD45RO-CCR7+CD27+CD95- naive CD8+ T cells expressing CXCR3 (TNR3+).

The CDR3 region is CASSDTGYNEQFF. This chain uses TRBV7-9 with TRBJ2-1; the TCRdb D gene call, TRBD1, has no DNA to confirm it. In germline, CDR1 is SEHNR, CDR2 FQNEAQ (reference sequence). This CDR3 has 13 residues.